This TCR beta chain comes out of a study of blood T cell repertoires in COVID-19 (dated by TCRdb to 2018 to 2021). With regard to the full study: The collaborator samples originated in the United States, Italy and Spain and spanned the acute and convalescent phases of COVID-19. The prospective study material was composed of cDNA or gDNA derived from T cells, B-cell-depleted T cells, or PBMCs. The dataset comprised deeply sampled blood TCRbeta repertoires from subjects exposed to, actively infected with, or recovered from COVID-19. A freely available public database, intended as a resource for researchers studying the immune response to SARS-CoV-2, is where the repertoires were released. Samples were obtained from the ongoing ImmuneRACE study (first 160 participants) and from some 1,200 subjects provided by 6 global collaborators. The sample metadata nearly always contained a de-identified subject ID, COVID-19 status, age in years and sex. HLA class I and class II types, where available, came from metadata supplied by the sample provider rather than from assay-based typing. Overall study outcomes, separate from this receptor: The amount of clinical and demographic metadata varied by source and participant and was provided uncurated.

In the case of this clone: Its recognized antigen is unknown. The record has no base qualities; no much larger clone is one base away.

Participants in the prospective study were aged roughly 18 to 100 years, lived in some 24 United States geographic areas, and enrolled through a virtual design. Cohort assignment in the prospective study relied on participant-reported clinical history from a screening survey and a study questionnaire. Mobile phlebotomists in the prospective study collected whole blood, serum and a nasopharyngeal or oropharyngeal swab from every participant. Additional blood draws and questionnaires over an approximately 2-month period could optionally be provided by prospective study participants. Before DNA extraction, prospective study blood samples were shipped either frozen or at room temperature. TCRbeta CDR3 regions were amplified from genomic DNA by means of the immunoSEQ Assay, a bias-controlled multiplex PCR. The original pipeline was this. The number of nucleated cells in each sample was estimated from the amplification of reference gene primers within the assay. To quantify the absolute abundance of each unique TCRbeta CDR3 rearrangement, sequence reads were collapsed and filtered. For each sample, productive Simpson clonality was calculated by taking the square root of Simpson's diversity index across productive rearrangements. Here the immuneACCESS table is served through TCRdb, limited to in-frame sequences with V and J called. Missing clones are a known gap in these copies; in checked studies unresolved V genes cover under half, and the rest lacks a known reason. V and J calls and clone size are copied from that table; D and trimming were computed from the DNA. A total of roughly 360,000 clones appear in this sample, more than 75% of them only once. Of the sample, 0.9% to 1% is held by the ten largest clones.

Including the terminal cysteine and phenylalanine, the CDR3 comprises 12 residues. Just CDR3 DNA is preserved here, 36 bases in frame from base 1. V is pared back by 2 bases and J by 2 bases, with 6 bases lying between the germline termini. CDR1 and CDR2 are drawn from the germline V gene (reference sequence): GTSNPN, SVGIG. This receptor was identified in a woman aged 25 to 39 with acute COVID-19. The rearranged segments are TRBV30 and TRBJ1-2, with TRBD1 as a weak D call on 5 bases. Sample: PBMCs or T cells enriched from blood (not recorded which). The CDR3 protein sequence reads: CAWSRQNYGYTF. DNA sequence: TGTGCCTGGAGTAGACAGAACTATGGCTACACCTTC.